This entry features one T cell receptor (beta chain) sequence. The CDR3 spans 15 residues. Germline lookup yields CDR1 SNHLY and CDR2 FYNNEI. V lost 3 bases, J lost 9 bases, and 6 bases stayed unmatched. Genomic DNA was extracted from every available blood leukocyte. The sample is drawn from a study of human thymus T cells. Data came from immunoSEQ multiplex PCR; TCRdb stores just in-frame clones and leaves some out. The table shows approximately 49,000 clones, with approximately 95% occurring only once. The TCR sequence derives from a girl less than two years old with a congenital heart defect but otherwise immunologically healthy. The sequenced sample was blood. This sequence joins TRBV2 and TRBJ2-1; 12 bases map to TRBD2. The DNA of the CDR3 is TGTGCCAGCAGTGAGGCTAGCGGGAGGGGGGGTGAGCAGTTCTTC. Its translation is CASSEASGRGGEQFF.